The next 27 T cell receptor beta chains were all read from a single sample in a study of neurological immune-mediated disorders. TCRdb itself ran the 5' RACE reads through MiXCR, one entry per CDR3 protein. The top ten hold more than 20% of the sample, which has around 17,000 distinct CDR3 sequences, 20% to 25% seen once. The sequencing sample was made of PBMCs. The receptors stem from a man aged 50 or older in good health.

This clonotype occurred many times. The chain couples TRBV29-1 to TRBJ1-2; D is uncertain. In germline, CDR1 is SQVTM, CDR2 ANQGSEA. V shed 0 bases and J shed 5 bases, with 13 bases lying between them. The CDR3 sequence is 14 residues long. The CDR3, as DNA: TGCAGCGTTGAAGATCGTCCTCACGGATATGGCTACACCTTC. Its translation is CSVEDRPHGYGYTF.

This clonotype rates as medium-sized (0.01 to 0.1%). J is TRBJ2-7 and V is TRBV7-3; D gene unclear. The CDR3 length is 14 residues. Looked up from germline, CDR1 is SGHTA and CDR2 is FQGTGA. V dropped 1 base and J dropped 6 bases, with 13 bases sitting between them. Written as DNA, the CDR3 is TGTGCCAGCAGCTTAAGCCATGAAGTCGGCGAGCAGTACTTC. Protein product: CASSLSHEVGEQYF.

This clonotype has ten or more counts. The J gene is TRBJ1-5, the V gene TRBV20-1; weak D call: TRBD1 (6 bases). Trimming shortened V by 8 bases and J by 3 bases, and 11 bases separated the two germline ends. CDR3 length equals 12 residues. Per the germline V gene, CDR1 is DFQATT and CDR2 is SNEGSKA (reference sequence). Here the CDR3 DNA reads TGCAGTACAGGGAGTCTCAATCAGCCCCAGCATTTT. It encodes CSTGSLNQPQHF.

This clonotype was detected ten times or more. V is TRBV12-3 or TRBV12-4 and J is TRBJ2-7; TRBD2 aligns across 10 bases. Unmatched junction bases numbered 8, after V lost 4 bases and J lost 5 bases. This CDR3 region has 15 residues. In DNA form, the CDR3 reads TGTGCCAGCAGTTCCCGGACTAGCGGCCGACACGAGCAGTACTTC. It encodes CASSSRTSGRHEQYF.

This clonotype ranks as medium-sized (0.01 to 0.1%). Here the CDR3 reads CSASPTSGRAGEQFF. The DNA for the CDR3 is TGCAGTGCTAGTCCAACTAGCGGGAGGGCGGGTGAGCAGTTCTTC. V is TRBV20-1 and J is TRBJ2-1; 13 nucleotides match TRBD2. Germline V lookup: CDR1 DFQATT, CDR2 SNEGSKA (reference sequence). J gave up 9 bases and V 3 bases, and 8 bases lay outside the gene matches. CDR3 size: 15 residues.

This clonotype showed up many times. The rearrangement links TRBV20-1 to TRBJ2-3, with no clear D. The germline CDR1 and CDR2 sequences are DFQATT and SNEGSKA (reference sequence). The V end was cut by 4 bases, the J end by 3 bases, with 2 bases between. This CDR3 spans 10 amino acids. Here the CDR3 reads CSATTDTQYF. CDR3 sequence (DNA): TGCAGTGCTACAACAGATACGCAGTATTTT.

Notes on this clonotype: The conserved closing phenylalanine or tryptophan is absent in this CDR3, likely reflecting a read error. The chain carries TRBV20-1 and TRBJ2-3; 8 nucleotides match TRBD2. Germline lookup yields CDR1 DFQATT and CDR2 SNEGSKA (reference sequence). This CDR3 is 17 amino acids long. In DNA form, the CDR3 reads TGTAGTGCTATAGATCCCCGAGCGGGAGTACGCACAGATACGCAGTATATT. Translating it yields CSAIDPRAGVRTDTQYI.

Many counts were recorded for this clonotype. CDR3 sequence reads: CASSQRQGVSYEQYF. The CDR3 DNA reads TGCGCCAGCAGCCAACGGCAGGGAGTTTCCTACGAGCAGTACTTC. The genes are TRBV4-1 and TRBJ2-7, with D perhaps being TRBD1 or TRBD2 (5 bases each). Trimming stripped 2 bases from V and 1 base from J, with 12 bases between. Germline V CDR1 and CDR2: MGHRA, YSYEKL. The CDR3 has 15 residues.

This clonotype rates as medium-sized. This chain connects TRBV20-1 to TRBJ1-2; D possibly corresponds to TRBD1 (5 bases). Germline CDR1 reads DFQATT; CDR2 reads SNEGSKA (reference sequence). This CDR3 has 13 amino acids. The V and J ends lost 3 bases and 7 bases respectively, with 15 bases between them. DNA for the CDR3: TGCAGTGCTAGTGCCCGGGGCGATCCTGGCTACACCTTC. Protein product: CSASARGDPGYTF.

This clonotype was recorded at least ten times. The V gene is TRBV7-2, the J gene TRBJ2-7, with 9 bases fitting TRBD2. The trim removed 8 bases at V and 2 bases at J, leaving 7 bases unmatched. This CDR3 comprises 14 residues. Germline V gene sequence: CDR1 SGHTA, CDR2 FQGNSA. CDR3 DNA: TGTGCCAGCCGCCGAGCGGGAGGCACCTACGAGCAGTACTTC. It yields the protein CASRRAGGTYEQYF.

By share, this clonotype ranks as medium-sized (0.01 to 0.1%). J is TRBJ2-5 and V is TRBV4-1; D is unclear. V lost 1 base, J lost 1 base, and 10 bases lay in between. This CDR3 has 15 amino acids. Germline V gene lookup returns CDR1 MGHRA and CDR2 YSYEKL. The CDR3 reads CASSQGFVSQETQYF. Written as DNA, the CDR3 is TGCGCCAGCAGCCAAGGGTTTGTCAGCCAAGAGACCCAGTACTTC.

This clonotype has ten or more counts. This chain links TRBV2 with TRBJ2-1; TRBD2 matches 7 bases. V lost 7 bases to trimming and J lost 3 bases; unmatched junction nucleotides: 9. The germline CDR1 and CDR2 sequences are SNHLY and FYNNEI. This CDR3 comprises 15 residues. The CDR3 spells CASTGGSSVYNEQFF. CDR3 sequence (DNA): TGTGCCAGCACCGGCGGGAGTAGCGTCTACAATGAGCAGTTCTTC.

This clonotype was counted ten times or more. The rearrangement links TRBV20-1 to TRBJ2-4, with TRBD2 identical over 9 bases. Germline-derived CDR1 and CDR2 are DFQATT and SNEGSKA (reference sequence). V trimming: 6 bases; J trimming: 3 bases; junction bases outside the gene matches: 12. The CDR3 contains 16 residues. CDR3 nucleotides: TGCAGTGCGGCCGAAGGTAGCGGGAGCATCAAAAACATTCAGTACTTC. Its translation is CSAAEGSGSIKNIQYF.

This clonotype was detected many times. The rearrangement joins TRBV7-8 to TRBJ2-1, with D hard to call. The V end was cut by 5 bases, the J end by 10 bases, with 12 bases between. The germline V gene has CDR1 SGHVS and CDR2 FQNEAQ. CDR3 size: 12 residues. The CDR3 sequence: CASSIDSREQFF. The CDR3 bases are TGTGCCAGCAGCATTGACTCACGGGAGCAGTTCTTC.

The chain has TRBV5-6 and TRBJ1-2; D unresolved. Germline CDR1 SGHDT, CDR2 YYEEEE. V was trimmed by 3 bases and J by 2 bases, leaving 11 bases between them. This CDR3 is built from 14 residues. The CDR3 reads CASSSRARNYGYTF. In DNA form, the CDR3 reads TGTGCCAGCAGCTCCCGAGCAAGAAACTATGGCTACACCTTC.

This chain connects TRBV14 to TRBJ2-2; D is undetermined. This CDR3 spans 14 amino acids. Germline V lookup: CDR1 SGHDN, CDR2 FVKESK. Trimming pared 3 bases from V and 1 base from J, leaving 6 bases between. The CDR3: CASSQDGNTGELFF. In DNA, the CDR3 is TGTGCCAGCAGCCAGGACGGGAACACCGGGGAGCTGTTTTTT.

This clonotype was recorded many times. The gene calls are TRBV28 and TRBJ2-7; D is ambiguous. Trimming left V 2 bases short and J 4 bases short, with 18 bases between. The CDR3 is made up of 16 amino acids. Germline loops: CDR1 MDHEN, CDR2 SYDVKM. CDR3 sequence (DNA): TGTGCCAGCAGTTTACGGCGCCTGAAATATCAATACGAGCAGTACTTC. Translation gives CASSLRRLKYQYEQYF.

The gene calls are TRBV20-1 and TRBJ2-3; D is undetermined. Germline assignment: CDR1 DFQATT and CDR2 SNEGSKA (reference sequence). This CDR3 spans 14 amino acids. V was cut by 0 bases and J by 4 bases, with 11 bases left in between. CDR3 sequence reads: CSARDPGAADTQYF. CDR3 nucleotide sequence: TGCAGTGCTAGAGATCCCGGAGCCGCAGATACGCAGTATTTT.

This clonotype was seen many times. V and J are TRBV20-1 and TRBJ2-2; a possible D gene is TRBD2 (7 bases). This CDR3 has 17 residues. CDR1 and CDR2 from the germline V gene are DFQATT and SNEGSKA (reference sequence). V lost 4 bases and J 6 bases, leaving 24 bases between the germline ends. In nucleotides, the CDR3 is TGCAGTGCTAATACCGCAAGGGGGAGGGGCCCGGCCGGGGAGCTGTTTTTT. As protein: CSANTARGRGPAGELFF.

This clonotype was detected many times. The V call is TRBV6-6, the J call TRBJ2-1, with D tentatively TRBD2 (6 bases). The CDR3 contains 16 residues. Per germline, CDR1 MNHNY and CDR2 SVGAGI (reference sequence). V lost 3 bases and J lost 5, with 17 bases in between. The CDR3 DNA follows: TGTGCCAGCAGTTATTACCGGGCCTCGGGGGACAATGAGCAGTTCTTC. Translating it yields CASSYYRASGDNEQFF.

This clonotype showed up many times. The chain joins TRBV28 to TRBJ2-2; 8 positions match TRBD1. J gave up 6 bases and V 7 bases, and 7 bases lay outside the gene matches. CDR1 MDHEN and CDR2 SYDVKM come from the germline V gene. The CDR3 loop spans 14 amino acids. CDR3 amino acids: CASIYRGVPGELFF. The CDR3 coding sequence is TGTGCCAGCATTTACAGGGGGGTTCCCGGGGAGCTGTTTTTT.

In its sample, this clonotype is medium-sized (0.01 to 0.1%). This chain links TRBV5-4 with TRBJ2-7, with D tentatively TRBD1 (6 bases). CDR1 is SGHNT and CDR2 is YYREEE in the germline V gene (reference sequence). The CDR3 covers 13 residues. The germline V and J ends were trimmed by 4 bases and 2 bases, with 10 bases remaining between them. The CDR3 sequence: CASSQQGTYEQYF. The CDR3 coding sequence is TGTGCCAGCAGCCAACAGGGCACCTACGAGCAGTACTTC.

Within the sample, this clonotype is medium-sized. CDR3 sequence: CASSFGTSGRTDTQYF. CDR3 in DNA: TGCGCCAGCAGCTTCGGGACTAGCGGGAGAACAGATACGCAGTATTTT. The chain joins TRBV5-1 to TRBJ2-3, with TRBD2 matching over 14 bases. The CDR3 contains 16 residues. Germline lookup yields CDR1 SGHRS and CDR2 YFSETQ. The trim removed 2 bases at V and 3 bases at J, leaving 2 bases unmatched.

Written as DNA, the CDR3 is TGTGCCAGCTCACCAGCGAACTACGAGCAGTACTTC. Translating it yields CASSPANYEQYF. The chain joins TRBV18 to TRBJ2-7, with no clear D. CDR3 length equals 12 residues. The V gene's germline CDR1 is KGHSH and CDR2 LQKENI. The V end was cut by 2 bases, the J end by 3 bases, with 5 bases between.

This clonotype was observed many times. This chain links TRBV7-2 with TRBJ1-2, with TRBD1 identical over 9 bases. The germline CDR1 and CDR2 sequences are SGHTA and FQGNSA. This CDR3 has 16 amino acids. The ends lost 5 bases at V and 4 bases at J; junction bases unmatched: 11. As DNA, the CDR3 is TGTGCCAGCAGCGCCACCGGGACAGGGAGCGCCTATGGCTACACCTTC. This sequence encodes CASSATGTGSAYGYTF.

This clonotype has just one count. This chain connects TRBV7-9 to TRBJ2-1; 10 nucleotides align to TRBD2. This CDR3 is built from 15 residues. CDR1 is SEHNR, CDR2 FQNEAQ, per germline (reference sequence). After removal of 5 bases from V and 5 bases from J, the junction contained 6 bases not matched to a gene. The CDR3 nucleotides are TGTGCCAGCAGCACATTAGCGGGAGGCCACAATGAGCAGTTCTTC. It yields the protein CASSTLAGGHNEQFF.

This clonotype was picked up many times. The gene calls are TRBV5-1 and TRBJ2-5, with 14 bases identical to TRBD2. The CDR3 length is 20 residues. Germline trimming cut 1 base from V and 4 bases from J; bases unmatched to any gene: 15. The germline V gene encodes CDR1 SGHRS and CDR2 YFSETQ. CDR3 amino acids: CASSLRGGGGTSGSGETQYF. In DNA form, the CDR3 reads TGCGCCAGCAGCTTGAGAGGCGGCGGGGGGACTAGCGGGAGTGGAGAGACCCAGTACTTC.